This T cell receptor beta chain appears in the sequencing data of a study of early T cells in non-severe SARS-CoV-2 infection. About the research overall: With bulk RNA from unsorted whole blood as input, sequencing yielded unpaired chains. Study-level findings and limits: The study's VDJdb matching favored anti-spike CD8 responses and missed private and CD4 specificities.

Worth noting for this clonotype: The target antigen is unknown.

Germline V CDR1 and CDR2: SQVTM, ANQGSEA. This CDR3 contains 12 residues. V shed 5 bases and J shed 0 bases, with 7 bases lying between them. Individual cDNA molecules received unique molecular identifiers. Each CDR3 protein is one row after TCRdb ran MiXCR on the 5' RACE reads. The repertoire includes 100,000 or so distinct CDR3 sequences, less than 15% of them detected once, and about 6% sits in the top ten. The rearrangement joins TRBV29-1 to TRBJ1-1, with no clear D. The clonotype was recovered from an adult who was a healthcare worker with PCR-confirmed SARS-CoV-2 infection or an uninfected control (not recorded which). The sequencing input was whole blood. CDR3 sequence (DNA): TGCAGCGTTTTGGTCCTGAACACTGAAGCTTTCTTT. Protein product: CSVLVLNTEAFF.